This T cell receptor (beta chain) was retrieved from a study of molecular identifiers for immune sequencing clone quantification. Findings of the study overall: Effector cells had over 99% of their molecules in clones above 20 RNA copies, while naive cells had under 1%.

Germline V gene lookup returns CDR1 SEHNR and CDR2 FQNEAQ (reference sequence). The CDR3 is 13 amino acids. The use of previously described methods and listed TCR primers produced the bulk TCR libraries. Using its own MiXCR run on the PCR reads, TCRdb lists one record per CDR3 protein. This table holds some 320,000 distinct CDR3 sequences, about a fifth found once. A word on this clonotype: Its target is not known. With a much larger clone just one base away, this may be a read error.

The rearrangement links TRBV7-9 to TRBJ2-1, with D possibly matching TRBD1 (6 bases). The sample consisted of naive CD8+ T cells from blood, with Jurkat cell RNA spiked in. Sample subset: FACS-sorted CD8+CD4-CCR7+CD45RA+ naive T cells. The sequence was collected from a human donor in good health. Some libraries in this study had Jurkat cell RNA spiked in. In nucleotides, the CDR3 is TGTGCCAGCAGACTGCAGGGGTATAATGAGCAGCTCTTC. Protein sequence: CASRLQGYNEQLF.